This TCR beta chain comes out of a study of T cells after yellow fever vaccination. Points from the study as a whole: Among primary-vaccination clones, most reappeared after the booster, at approximately 97% for CD4 and 85% to 90% for CD8. Few clonotypes appeared in both CD4 and CD8 compartments.

This clonotype was detected a few times. The target antigen is unknown. With 8 bases clipped from V and 0 bases from J, the junction kept 7 bases outside the gene matches. Per the germline V gene, CDR1 is MNHEY and CDR2 is SVGEGT. The CDR3 length is 15 residues. Template-switching 5'RACE yielded the TCR cDNA; a universal primer site and UMIs were added in the process. TCRdb re-derived calls from the 5' RACE reads in MiXCR, one entry per CDR3 protein. The data show 300,000 to 400,000 distinct CDR3 sequences, roughly a tenth seen once. This clonotype originated in a man between 18 and 35 years old who received the YFV17D yellow fever vaccine. This chain joins TRBV6-2 or TRBV6-3 and TRBJ1-5, with 7 bases matching TRBD1. The sample in question was CD4+ T cells sorted from PBMCs, obtained 45 days after the yellow fever booster vaccination. Here the CDR3 reads CASGSGTVSNQPQHF. CDR3 bases: TGTGCCAGCGGCTCCGGGACAGTTAGCAATCAGCCCCAGCATTTT.